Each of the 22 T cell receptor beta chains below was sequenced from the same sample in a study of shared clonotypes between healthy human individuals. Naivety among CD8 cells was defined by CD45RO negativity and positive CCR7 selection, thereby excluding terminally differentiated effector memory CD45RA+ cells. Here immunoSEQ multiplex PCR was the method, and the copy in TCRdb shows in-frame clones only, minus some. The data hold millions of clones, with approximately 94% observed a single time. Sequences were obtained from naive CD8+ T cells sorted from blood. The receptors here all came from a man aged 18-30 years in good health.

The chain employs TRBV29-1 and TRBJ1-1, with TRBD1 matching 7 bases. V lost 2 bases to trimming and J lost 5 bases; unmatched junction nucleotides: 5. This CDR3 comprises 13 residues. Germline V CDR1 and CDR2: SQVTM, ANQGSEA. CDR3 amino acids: CSVEQGGVTEAFF. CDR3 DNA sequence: TGCAGCGTTGAACAGGGGGGAGTGACTGAAGCTTTCTTT.

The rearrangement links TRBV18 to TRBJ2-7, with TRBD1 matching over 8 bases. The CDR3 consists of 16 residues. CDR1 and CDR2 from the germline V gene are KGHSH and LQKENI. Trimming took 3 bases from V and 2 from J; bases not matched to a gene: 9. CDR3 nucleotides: TGTGCCAGCTCACCTCGGGACAGGCCGACTCCCTACGAGCAGTACTTC. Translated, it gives CASSPRDRPTPYEQYF.

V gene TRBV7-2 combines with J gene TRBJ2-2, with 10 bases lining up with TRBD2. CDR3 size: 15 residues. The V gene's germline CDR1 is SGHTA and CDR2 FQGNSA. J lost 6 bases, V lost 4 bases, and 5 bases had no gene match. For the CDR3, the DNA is TGTGCCAGCAGCTCTAGCGGGAGACTGGCCGGGGAGCTGTTTTTT. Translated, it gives CASSSSGRLAGELFF.

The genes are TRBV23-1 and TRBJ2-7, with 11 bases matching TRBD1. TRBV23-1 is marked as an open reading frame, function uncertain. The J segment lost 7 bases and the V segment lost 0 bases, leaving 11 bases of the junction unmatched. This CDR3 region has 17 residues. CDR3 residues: CASSQSSRDRGTKEQYF. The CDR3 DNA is TGCGCCAGCAGTCAATCGAGTCGGGACAGGGGGACGAAAGAGCAGTACTTC.

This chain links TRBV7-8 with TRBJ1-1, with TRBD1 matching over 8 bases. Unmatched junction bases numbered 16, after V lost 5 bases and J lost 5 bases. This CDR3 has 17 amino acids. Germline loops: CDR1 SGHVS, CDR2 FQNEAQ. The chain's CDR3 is CASSLELNQGANTEAFF. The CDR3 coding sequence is TGTGCCAGCAGCCTGGAGTTGAACCAGGGGGCGAATACTGAAGCTTTCTTT. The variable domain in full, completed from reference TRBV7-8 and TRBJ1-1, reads GAGVSQSPRYKVAKRGQDVALRCDPISGHVSLFWYQQALGQGPEFLTYFQNEAQLDKSGLPSDRFFAERPEGSVSTLKIQRTQQEDSAVYLCASSLELNQGANTEAFFGQGTRLTVV.

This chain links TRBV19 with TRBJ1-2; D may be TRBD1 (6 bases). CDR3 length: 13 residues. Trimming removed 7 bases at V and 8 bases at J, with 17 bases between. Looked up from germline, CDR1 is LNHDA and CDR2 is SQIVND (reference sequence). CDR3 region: CASTPQGFEGYTF. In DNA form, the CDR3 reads TGTGCCAGTACTCCACAGGGATTTGAAGGCTACACCTTC. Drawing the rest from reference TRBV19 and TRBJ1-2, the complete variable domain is DGGITQSPKYLFRKEGQNVTLSCEQNLNHDAMYWYRQDPGQGLRLIYYSQIVNDFQKGDIAEGYSVSREKKESFPLTVTSAQKNPTAFYLCASTPQGFEGYTFGSGTRLTVV.

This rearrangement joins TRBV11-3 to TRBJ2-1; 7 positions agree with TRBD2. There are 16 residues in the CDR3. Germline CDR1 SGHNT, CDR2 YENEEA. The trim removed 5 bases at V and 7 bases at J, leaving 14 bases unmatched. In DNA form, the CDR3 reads TGTGCCAGCAGCCCTCGGACTAGAGGGAGTTTTAATGAGCAGTTCTTC. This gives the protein CASSPRTRGSFNEQFF.

The DNA of the CDR3 is TGCGCCAGCAGCCACCGGGGACAGGGGAATTACGAGCAGTACTTC. Its translation: CASSHRGQGNYEQYF. This rearrangement joins TRBV4-1 to TRBJ2-7; 10 nucleotides line up with TRBD1. The length of the CDR3 is 15 residues. Germline CDR1 reads MGHRA; CDR2 reads YSYEKL. Trimming cost V 3 bases and J 4 bases; bases outside gene matches: 6.

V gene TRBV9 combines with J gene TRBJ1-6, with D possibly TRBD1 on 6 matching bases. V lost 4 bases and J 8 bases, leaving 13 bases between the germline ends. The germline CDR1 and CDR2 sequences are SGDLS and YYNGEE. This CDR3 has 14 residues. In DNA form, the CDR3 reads TGTGCCAGCAGCAGACGGGACACTGATTCACCCCTCCACTTT. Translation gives CASSRRDTDSPLHF.

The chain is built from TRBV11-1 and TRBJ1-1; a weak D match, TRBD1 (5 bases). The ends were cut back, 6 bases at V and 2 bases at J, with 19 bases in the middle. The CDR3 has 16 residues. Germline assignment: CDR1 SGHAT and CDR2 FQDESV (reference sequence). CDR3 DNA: TGTGCCAGCAGTGTGAATTCCGGGACCCATAACACTGAAGCTTTCTTT. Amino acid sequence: CASSVNSGTHNTEAFF.

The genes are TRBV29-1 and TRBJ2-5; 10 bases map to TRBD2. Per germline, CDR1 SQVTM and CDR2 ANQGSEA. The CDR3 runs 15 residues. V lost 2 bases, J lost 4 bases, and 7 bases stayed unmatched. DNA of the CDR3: TGCAGCGTTGAACAGGGGGTAGCGGGAGGAGAGACCCAGTACTTC. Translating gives CSVEQGVAGGETQYF.

CDR3 amino acids: CASSDLESYEQYF. The DNA for the CDR3 is TGTGCCAGCAGTGACCTAGAGTCCTACGAGCAGTACTTC. The genes are TRBV2 and TRBJ2-7; D is unclear. With 3 bases removed from V and 1 base from J, the gap between germline ends came to 7 bases. This CDR3 comprises 13 residues. Germline CDR1 and CDR2: SNHLY and FYNNEI.

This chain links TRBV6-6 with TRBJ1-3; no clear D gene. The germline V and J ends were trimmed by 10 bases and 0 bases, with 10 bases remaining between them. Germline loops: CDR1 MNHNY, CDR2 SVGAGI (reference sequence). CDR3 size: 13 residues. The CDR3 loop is CAIPTPSGNTIYF. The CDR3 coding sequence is TGTGCCATCCCGACTCCCTCTGGAAACACCATATATTTT.

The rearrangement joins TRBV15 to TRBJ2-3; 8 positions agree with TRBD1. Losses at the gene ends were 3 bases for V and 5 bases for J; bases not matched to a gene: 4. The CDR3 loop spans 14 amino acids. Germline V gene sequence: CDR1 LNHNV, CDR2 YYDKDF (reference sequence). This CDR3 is CATSSATGVDTQYF. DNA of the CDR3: TGTGCCACCAGCAGCGCGACAGGGGTAGATACGCAGTATTTT. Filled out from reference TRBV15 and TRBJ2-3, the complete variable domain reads DAMVIQNPRYQVTQFGKPVTLSCSQTLNHNVMYWYQQKSSQAPKLLFHYYDKDFNNEADTPDNFQSRRPNTSFCFLDIRSPGLGDTAMYLCATSSATGVDTQYFGPGTRLTVL.

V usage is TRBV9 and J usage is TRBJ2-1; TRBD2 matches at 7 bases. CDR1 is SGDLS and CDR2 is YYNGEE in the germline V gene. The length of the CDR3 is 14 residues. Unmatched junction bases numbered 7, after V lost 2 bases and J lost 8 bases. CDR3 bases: TGTGCCAGCAGCGTGGGGGACTATCGAGATGAGCAGTTCTTC. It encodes CASSVGDYRDEQFF.

The CDR3 is CASSLTVGNTEAFF. The CDR3, as DNA: TGCGCCAGCAGCTTGACCGTGGGGAACACTGAAGCTTTCTTT. The V and J genes are TRBV10-2 and TRBJ1-1; no definite D call. Germline V gene lookup returns CDR1 WSHSY and CDR2 SAAADI. Trimming removed 6 bases at V and 1 base at J, with 12 bases between. The CDR3 has 14 amino acids.

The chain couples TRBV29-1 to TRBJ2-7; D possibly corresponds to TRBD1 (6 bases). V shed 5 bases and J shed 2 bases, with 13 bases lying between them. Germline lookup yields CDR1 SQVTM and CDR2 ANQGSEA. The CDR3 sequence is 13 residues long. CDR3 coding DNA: TGCAGCGTTAAGACAGGCGAGACCTACGAGCAGTACTTC. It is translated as CSVKTGETYEQYF.

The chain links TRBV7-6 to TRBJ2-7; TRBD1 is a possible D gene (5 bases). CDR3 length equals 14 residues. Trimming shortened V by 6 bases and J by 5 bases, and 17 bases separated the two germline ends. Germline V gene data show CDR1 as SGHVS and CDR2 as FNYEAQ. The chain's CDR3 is CASRIAQGSHEQYF. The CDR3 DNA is TGTGCCAGCAGGATAGCCCAGGGATCTCACGAGCAGTACTTC.

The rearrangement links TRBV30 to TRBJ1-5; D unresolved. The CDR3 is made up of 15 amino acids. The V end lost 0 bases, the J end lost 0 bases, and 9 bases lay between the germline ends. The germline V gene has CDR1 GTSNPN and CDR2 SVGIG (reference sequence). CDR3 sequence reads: CAWSVSAVSNQPQHF. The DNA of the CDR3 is TGTGCCTGGAGTGTATCGGCGGTTAGCAATCAGCCCCAGCATTTT.

DNA for the CDR3: TGTGCCAGCAGTACAGGGGGTACGGCCAAAAACATTCAGTACTTC. This encodes CASSTGGTAKNIQYF. The chain joins TRBV2 to TRBJ2-4, with 8 bases matching TRBD1. Trimming removed 5 bases from V and 1 base from J; junction bases left unmatched: 4. The CDR3 is 15 residues long. Germline-derived CDR1 and CDR2 are SNHLY and FYNNEI.

CDR3 protein: CAISTDRSYEQYF. Here the CDR3 DNA reads TGTGCCATCAGTACGGACAGATCCTACGAGCAGTACTTC. The chain combines TRBV10-3 with TRBJ2-7; D perhaps matches TRBD1 (6 bases). The ends were cut back, 5 bases at V and 1 base at J, with 9 bases in the middle. Germline V gene lookup returns CDR1 ENHRY and CDR2 SYGVKD. The CDR3 has 13 amino acids.

CDR3 sequence: CASSESTTVAGELFF. The CDR3 DNA follows: TGCGCCAGCAGTGAGTCGACGACAGTAGCCGGGGAGCTGTTTTTT. The rearrangement uses TRBV10-2 and TRBJ2-2, with a possible D match to TRBD1 (5 bases). Trimming cost V 0 bases and J 6 bases, with 11 bases left between them. Per the germline V gene, CDR1 is WSHSY and CDR2 is SAAADI. The CDR3 is 15 amino acids.